This TCR beta chain was recorded in a study of T cell repertoires in cytomegalovirus infection. The length of the CDR3 is 13 residues. Per germline, CDR1 MNHEY and CDR2 SMNVEV (reference sequence). Trimming took 3 bases from V and 4 from J, leaving 4 bases between them. TCRdb passed the reads through MiXCR, listing each CDR3 protein once. The sample has 650,000 to 900,000 distinct CDR3 sequences, 25% to 35% seen once. Of note for this clonotype: Its antigen is unidentified.

The V call is TRBV27, the J call TRBJ1-6; D gene unclear. The TCR comes from a human donor in good health (CMV status not recorded). Some clones in this sample may be carry-over from other donors' samples. The specimen was cultured CD8+ T cells from PBMCs, collected from culture after CMV antigen stimulation. CDR3 protein: CASSFRYNSPLHF. CDR3 nucleotides: TGTGCCAGCAGTTTTAGGTATAATTCACCCCTCCACTTT.